This TCR beta chain came from a study of blood T cells in healthy people across ages. For the second PCR, which ran for roughly 6 to 12 cycles, a sample-barcoded 5' primer and a J-beta primer mix were used. In TCRdb, the 5' RACE reads were re-called with MiXCR into one record per CDR3 protein. The sample has over a million distinct CDR3 sequences; under 55% are singletons. This CDR3 contains 18 residues. Per germline, CDR1 MDHEN and CDR2 SYDVKM. V shed 5 bases, J shed 5 bases, and the junction held 19 bases outside the gene matches. The receptor's source is a woman aged 55 to 70 in good health. This chain joins TRBV28 and TRBJ2-5; 8 positions agree with TRBD1. Sample: blood. CDR3 sequence: CASSPVDLSGGSRETQYF. CDR3 DNA sequence: TGTGCCAGCAGTCCCGTCGATTTGTCAGGGGGCAGTAGGGAGACCCAGTACTTC.